The 23 T cell receptor beta chains presented below share a single source sample, sequenced in a study of blood T cell repertoires in COVID-19. The assay was immunoSEQ multiplex PCR, and TCRdb's table has in-frame clones only and misses some. Of about 68,000 clones in the sample, 84% were seen once. Sequencing was performed on peripheral blood. These receptors all come from a man over 45 with active COVID-19.

This chain uses TRBV6-2 or TRBV6-3 with TRBJ2-1; 7 nucleotides align to TRBD2. Trimming removed 6 bases from V and 9 bases from J; junction bases left unmatched: 2. There are 11 residues in the CDR3. Germline lookup yields CDR1 MNHEY and CDR2 SVGEGT. The CDR3 region has the DNA TGTGCCAGCAGCCCGGGAGGTGAGCAGTTCTTC. Amino acids: CASSPGGEQFF.

The rearrangement uses TRBV5-4 and TRBJ2-2; TRBD1 matches 10 bases. CDR3 length: 16 amino acids. The trim removed 5 bases at V and 7 bases at J, leaving 11 bases unmatched. The germline CDR1 and CDR2 sequences are SGHNT and YYREEE (reference sequence). Here the CDR3 DNA reads TGTGCCAGCAGTAACCCTGGACAGGGGGAGGTCGGGGAGCTGTTTTTT. Protein product: CASSNPGQGEVGELFF.

The chain links TRBV6-5 to TRBJ2-5; maybe TRBD2 (5 bases). V lost 5 bases to trimming and J lost 5 bases, with 9 bases between them. Germline V gene lookup returns CDR1 MNHEY and CDR2 SVGAGI. The length of the CDR3 is 12 residues. The CDR3 bases are TGTGCCAGCAGTCGCACTAGGGAGACCCAGTACTTC. The encoded protein is CASSRTRETQYF.

This clone was found once. The chain recombines TRBV6-2 or TRBV6-3 with TRBJ2-5; the match to TRBD1 covers 7 bases. V gave up 4 bases and J gave up 10 bases; unmatched junction bases: 24. CDR1 and CDR2 from the germline V gene are MNHEY and SVGEGT. CDR3 size: 18 residues. CDR3 loop: CASSSLGRDSGFRGLQYF. The CDR3 region has the DNA TGTGCCAGCAGTTCGCTGGGCCGGGACAGCGGCTTTCGGGGCCTCCAGTACTTC.

This clone appeared once. The rearrangement joins TRBV19 to TRBJ1-1; D may be TRBD1 (5 bases). This CDR3 contains 14 residues. The germline V gene encodes CDR1 LNHDA and CDR2 SQIVND (reference sequence). Trimming cost V 9 bases and J 0 bases, with 14 bases left between them. Here the CDR3 reads CASQGGTVNTEAFF. Here the CDR3 DNA reads TGTGCCAGCCAAGGCGGGACCGTGAACACTGAAGCTTTCTTT.

The genes are TRBV6-4 and TRBJ2-7; 9 bases are shared with TRBD1. CDR1 MRHNA and CDR2 SNTAGT come from the germline V gene. The CDR3 sequence is 13 residues long. Trimming took 3 bases from V and 6 from J; bases not matched to a gene: 3. CDR3 region: CASSEWTGAEQYF. CDR3 DNA sequence: TGTGCCAGCAGTGAGTGGACAGGGGCCGAGCAGTACTTC.

The chain joins TRBV5-1 to TRBJ2-1; 13 bases are shared with TRBD2. After removal of 3 bases from V and 8 bases from J, the junction contained 14 bases not matched to a gene. There are 18 residues in the CDR3. Germline V CDR1 and CDR2: SGHRS, YFSETQ. The CDR3 sequence is CASSWGKAGTSGVDEQFF. The CDR3 coding sequence is TGCGCCAGCAGCTGGGGAAAAGCCGGGACTAGCGGGGTCGATGAGCAGTTCTTC.

The J gene is TRBJ2-7, the V gene TRBV11-3, with D perhaps TRBD1 (6 bases). The V gene lost 5 bases and the J gene lost 2 bases, with 13 bases spanning the gap. Germline CDR1 is SGHNT and CDR2 is YENEEA. The CDR3 totals 14 residues. CDR3 protein: CASSTGTRPYEQYF. DNA of the CDR3: TGTGCCAGCAGCACCGGGACAAGACCCTACGAGCAGTACTTC.

This chain joins TRBV11-2 and TRBJ2-6; D may be TRBD2 (6 bases). Trimming shortened V by 2 bases and J by 3 bases, and 11 bases separated the two germline ends. The length of the CDR3 is 16 residues. The germline V gene encodes CDR1 SGHAT and CDR2 FQNNGV. DNA of the CDR3: TGTGCCAGCAGCTTACTCATGGGAGGTGGGGCCAACGTCCTGACTTTC. The encoded protein is CASSLLMGGGANVLTF.

The chain has TRBV5-1 and TRBJ2-5; maybe TRBD2 (5 bases). This CDR3 region has 13 residues. V was trimmed by 4 bases and J by 0 bases, leaving 7 bases between them. Germline-derived CDR1 and CDR2 are SGHRS and YFSETQ. The CDR3 is CASSRTDQETQYF. The CDR3, as DNA: TGCGCCAGCAGCCGGACTGACCAAGAGACCCAGTACTTC.

The chain couples TRBV6-5 to TRBJ2-5; D perhaps matches TRBD2 (6 bases). Looked up from germline, CDR1 is MNHEY and CDR2 is SVGAGI. Trimming cost V 7 bases and J 7 bases, with 22 bases left between them. The CDR3 covers 15 residues. Here the CDR3 DNA reads TGTGCCAGCAAGCTGGACGCGGGACGGCTAGTGACCCAGTACTTC. Translating gives CASKLDAGRLVTQYF.

A few counts support this clone. The chain is built from TRBV27 and TRBJ1-2; perhaps TRBD1 as D (5 bases). Per germline, CDR1 MNHEY and CDR2 SMNVEV (reference sequence). Trimming stripped 6 bases from V and 0 bases from J, with 11 bases between. The length of the CDR3 is 14 residues. CDR3 amino acids: CASRRGSTNYGYTF. CDR3 sequence (DNA): TGTGCCAGCAGAAGGGGCTCAACTAACTATGGCTACACCTTC.

In its sample, this clone was seen once. The chain combines TRBV20-1 with TRBJ2-2; D not certain. The V gene lost 3 bases and the J gene lost 0 bases, with 11 bases spanning the gap. Germline V gene data show CDR1 as DFQATT and CDR2 as SNEGSKA (reference sequence). The CDR3 is made up of 15 amino acids. The CDR3 here is CSASPPLANTGELFF. The CDR3 bases are TGCAGTGCTAGTCCCCCTCTAGCGAACACCGGGGAGCTGTTTTTT.

The chain couples TRBV18 to TRBJ1-2; 8 bases agree with TRBD1. The germline gives CDR1 KGHSH, CDR2 LQKENI. This CDR3 has 19 residues. V shed 3 bases, J shed 4 bases, and the junction held 19 bases outside the gene matches. The CDR3 nucleotides read TGTGCCAGCTCACCCGGACAGGGACCGGCGAGATCGTCGGTCTATGGCTACACCTTC. Protein: CASSPGQGPARSSVYGYTF.

The chain carries TRBV6-2 or TRBV6-3 and TRBJ1-1; D is unclear. V dropped 2 bases and J dropped 4 bases, with 14 bases sitting between them. Germline V gene sequence: CDR1 MNHEY, CDR2 SVGEGT. The CDR3 is 15 residues long. The CDR3 region is CASSYPSGLGTEAFF. The DNA for the CDR3 is TGTGCCAGCAGTTACCCCTCTGGGCTGGGCACTGAAGCTTTCTTT.

This clone was observed a handful of times. This chain joins TRBV5-1 and TRBJ1-2; 10 bases fit TRBD1. This CDR3 spans 16 amino acids. Germline lookup yields CDR1 SGHRS and CDR2 YFSETQ. V was pared by 4 bases and J by 5 bases, with 11 bases of the junction left unmatched. The CDR3 protein is CASSPRTGGPSYGYTF. CDR3 nucleotide sequence: TGCGCCAGCAGCCCAAGGACAGGGGGTCCCTCTTATGGCTACACCTTC.

The V gene is TRBV3-1 (or the pseudogene TRBV3-2), the J gene TRBJ2-7, with D hard to call. CDR1 and CDR2 (germline): LGHDT, YNNKEL (reference sequence). V lost 5 bases and J 3 bases, leaving 8 bases between the germline ends. The CDR3 runs to 12 residues. The CDR3 DNA follows: TGTGCCAGCAGCTACTCGGTCTACGAGCAGTACTTC. As protein: CASSYSVYEQYF.

The genes are TRBV5-1 and TRBJ1-2, with TRBD1 matching 9 bases. Germline V gene sequence: CDR1 SGHRS, CDR2 YFSETQ. The CDR3 is 13 amino acids. The V gene end was trimmed by 4 bases and the J gene end by 6 bases; junction bases not matched to a gene: 4. CDR3 DNA: TGCGCCAGCAGCAAACAGGGGGCGGATGGCTACACCTTC. Translation: CASSKQGADGYTF.

V gene TRBV27 combines with J gene TRBJ2-5; 8 nucleotides align to TRBD2. The CDR3 length is 16 residues. With 5 bases clipped from V and 5 bases from J, the junction kept 13 bases outside the gene matches. Germline V gene data show CDR1 as MNHEY and CDR2 as SMNVEV (reference sequence). Here the CDR3 DNA reads TGTGCCAGCAGTCCCCTCACGACGGGAGGGTGGGAGACCCAGTACTTC. This gives the protein CASSPLTTGGWETQYF.

With regard to this clone: Germline and junction disagree at one end, which may indicate a read error. The chain combines TRBV18 with TRBJ2-7; weak D call: TRBD1 (5 bases). The CDR3 consists of 13 residues. Germline-derived CDR1 and CDR2 are KGHSH and LQKENI. The CDR3 region has the DNA TGTGCCAGCTCACCACCTCAGGGCTACAAGCAGTACTTC. It codes for CASSPPQGYKQYF.

The V call is TRBV5-1, the J call TRBJ2-1; TRBD2 agrees at 12 bases. Germline V lookup: CDR1 SGHRS, CDR2 YFSETQ. The ends lost 3 bases at V and 9 bases at J; junction bases unmatched: 13. The CDR3 has 17 residues. Written as DNA, the CDR3 is TGCGCCAGCAGCTACGGACTAGCGGGGCCCCAGGGGGGTGAGCAGTTCTTC. Translating gives CASSYGLAGPQGGEQFF.

The chain is built from TRBV12-5 and TRBJ1-1, with 7 bases fitting TRBD1. After removal of 0 bases from V and 0 bases from J, the junction contained 7 bases not matched to a gene. The CDR3 is 17 amino acids. CDR1 and CDR2 from the germline V gene are LGHNT and FRNRAP. CDR3 nucleotides: TGTGCTAGTGGTTTGGTACTGGGACAGCCCATGAACACTGAAGCTTTCTTT. Protein sequence: CASGLVLGQPMNTEAFF.

This clone came up once. The J gene is TRBJ1-1, the V gene TRBV15, with D possibly matching TRBD1 (5 bases). V gave up 6 bases and J gave up 0 bases, with 14 bases separating them. CDR1 is LNHNV and CDR2 is YYDKDF in the germline V gene (reference sequence). This CDR3 spans 15 amino acids. The CDR3 loop reads CATSGAVKMNTEAFF. In DNA form, the CDR3 reads TGTGCCACCAGTGGGGCTGTTAAGATGAACACTGAAGCTTTCTTT.